This TCR beta chain was recovered during a study of blood T cell repertoires in COVID-19. Study-wide background: PBMCs, B-cell-depleted T cells, or T cells were the source of the cDNA or gDNA that made up the material.

The assay was immunoSEQ multiplex PCR, and TCRdb's table has in-frame clones only and misses some. The repertoire holds about 110,000 clones, with approximately 80% as singletons. The count of this clone is one. CDR1 is MNHNS, CDR2 SASEGT, per germline. The CDR3 is 14 amino acids. V gave up 2 bases and J gave up 4 bases, with 11 bases separating them. The specimen was peripheral blood. The chain combines TRBV6-1 with TRBJ1-2, with D uncertain. The sequence was obtained from a woman in her forties or fifties with acute or convalescent COVID-19. CDR3 DNA: TGTGCCAGCAGTGAAAGGACTATTGGCTATGGCTACACCTTC. Protein sequence: CASSERTIGYGYTF.